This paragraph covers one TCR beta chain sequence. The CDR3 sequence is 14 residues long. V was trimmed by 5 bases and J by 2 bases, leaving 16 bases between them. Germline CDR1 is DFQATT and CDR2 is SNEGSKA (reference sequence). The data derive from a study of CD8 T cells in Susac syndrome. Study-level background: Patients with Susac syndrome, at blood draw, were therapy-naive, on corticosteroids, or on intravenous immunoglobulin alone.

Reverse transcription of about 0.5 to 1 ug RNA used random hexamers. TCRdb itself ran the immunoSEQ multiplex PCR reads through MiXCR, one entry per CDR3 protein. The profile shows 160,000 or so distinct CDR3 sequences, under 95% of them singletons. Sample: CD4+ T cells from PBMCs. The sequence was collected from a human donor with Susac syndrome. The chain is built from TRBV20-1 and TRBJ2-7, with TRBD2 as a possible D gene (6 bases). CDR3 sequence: CSARRRGRPYEQYF. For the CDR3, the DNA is TGCAGTGCTCGACGGAGGGGCAGGCCCTACGAGCAGTACTTC.